The 32 T cell receptor beta chains listed next were all sequenced from one sample in a study of blood T cell repertoires in COVID-19. Assay used: immunoSEQ multiplex PCR; TCRdb lists only in-frame clones, some missing. Of 300,000 to 400,000 clones detected, more than 70% appear once; the ten largest clones hold about 2.9%. Specimen: peripheral blood. The origin of the receptors is a woman younger than 45 with COVID-19, enrolled during active disease.

This chain links TRBV6-6 with TRBJ1-1; a possible D gene is TRBD1 (6 bases). V lost 6 bases and J lost 6, with 17 bases in between. The CDR3 spans 14 residues. CDR1 and CDR2 (germline): MNHNY, SVGAGI (reference sequence). The CDR3 DNA follows: TGTGCCAGCAGCCGACAGGCGGGGTCCGCTGAAGCTTTCTTT. The encoded protein is CASSRQAGSAEAFF.

V and J are TRBV19 and TRBJ1-1; unclear D gene. V was trimmed by 8 bases and J by 4 bases, leaving 23 bases between them. From germline, CDR1 is LNHDA and CDR2 SQIVND (reference sequence). The CDR3 sequence is 16 residues long. This CDR3 reads CASALVDNSPATEAFF. CDR3 coding DNA: TGTGCCAGTGCCTTAGTCGACAATTCCCCCGCCACTGAAGCTTTCTTT. Together with reference TRBV19 and TRBJ1-1, the CDR3 gives the full variable domain: DGGITQSPKYLFRKEGQNVTLSCEQNLNHDAMYWYRQDPGQGLRLIYYSQIVNDFQKGDIAEGYSVSREKKESFPLTVTSAQKNPTAFYLCASALVDNSPATEAFFGQGTRLTVV.

The chain recombines TRBV6-2 or TRBV6-3 with TRBJ1-5; 8 nucleotides align to TRBD1. This CDR3 is built from 15 residues. The junction had 8 bases not matched to a gene; V was cut back by 4 bases and J by 6 bases. Germline assignment: CDR1 MNHEY and CDR2 SVGEGT. CDR3 sequence: CASSSDRVEGQPQHF. The CDR3 nucleotides read TGTGCCAGCAGTTCGGACAGGGTAGAGGGTCAGCCCCAGCATTTT.

The chain links TRBV5-1 to TRBJ2-2; the match to TRBD2 covers 7 bases. CDR3 size: 16 residues. The germline V gene has CDR1 SGHRS and CDR2 YFSETQ. V shed 4 bases and J 6 bases; nucleotides not matched to a gene: 12. The DNA of the CDR3 is TGCGCCAGCAGCAGCGCCGGGACTATTGACGCCGGGGAGCTGTTTTTT. Amino acids: CASSSAGTIDAGELFF.

The V gene is TRBV7-9, the J gene TRBJ1-2; 7 bases match TRBD1. Per the germline V gene, CDR1 is SEHNR and CDR2 is FQNEAQ (reference sequence). Trimming took 0 bases from V and 4 from J; bases not matched to a gene: 2. CDR3 length equals 14 residues. The CDR3 DNA reads TGTGCCAGCAGCTTAGCCGGGACAGCCTATGGCTACACCTTC. This gives the protein CASSLAGTAYGYTF. Combining the CDR3 with reference TRBV7-9 and TRBJ1-2 gives the whole variable domain DTGVSQNPRHKITKRGQNVTFRCDPISEHNRLYWYRQTLGQGPEFLTYFQNEAQLEKSRLLSDRFSAERPKGSFSTLEIQRTEQGDSAMYLCASSLAGTAYGYTFGSGTRLTVV.

This clone was detected once. The chain recombines TRBV29-1 with TRBJ2-3, with 14 bases lining up with TRBD2. V lost 6 bases, J lost 4 bases, and 6 bases stayed unmatched. The CDR3 is 15 amino acids. The V gene's germline CDR1 is SQVTM and CDR2 ANQGSEA. The CDR3 sequence: CSVRGGLAGADTQYF. In nucleotides, the CDR3 is TGCAGCGTCAGGGGGGGACTAGCGGGAGCAGATACGCAGTATTTT.

The chain combines TRBV7-2 with TRBJ2-3; the match to TRBD2 covers 8 bases. The CDR3 is 16 amino acids. Germline V gene lookup returns CDR1 SGHTA and CDR2 FQGNSA. V lost 5 bases, J lost 1 base, and 8 bases stayed unmatched. This CDR3 is CASSTGGASRTDTQYF. The CDR3 nucleotides are TGTGCCAGCAGCACCGGGGGGGCTAGCCGCACAGATACGCAGTATTTT.

The V and J genes are TRBV28 and TRBJ1-1; no clear D. Germline loops: CDR1 MDHEN, CDR2 SYDVKM. The CDR3 runs to 17 residues. The V and J ends lost 5 bases and 1 base respectively, with 20 bases between them. The CDR3 DNA is TGTGCCAGCAGTAGCCCCTTCGGTACTTCGGGGAACACTGAAGCTTTCTTT. This translates into CASSSPFGTSGNTEAFF.

This clone is a singleton in its sample. As DNA, the CDR3 is TGTGCCAGCAGCGGCCGGGACAATTACAATGAGCAGTTCTTC. This sequence encodes CASSGRDNYNEQFF. This chain joins TRBV11-2 and TRBJ2-1, with TRBD1 as a possible D gene (6 bases). The germline V gene has CDR1 SGHAT and CDR2 FQNNGV. V was trimmed by 5 bases and J by 4 bases, leaving 12 bases between them. The CDR3 spans 14 residues.

This chain connects TRBV6-6 to TRBJ2-7; the D gene is possibly TRBD2 (5 bases). Germline V lookup: CDR1 MNHNY, CDR2 SVGAGI (reference sequence). The V end lost 6 bases, the J end lost 4 bases, and 19 bases lay between the germline ends. The length of the CDR3 is 15 residues. The CDR3 here is CASRPRAEAAYEQYV. Here the CDR3 DNA reads TGTGCCAGCAGACCGAGGGCCGAGGCAGCATACGAGCAGTACGTC.

The rearrangement joins TRBV4-1 to TRBJ2-5; 9 bases match TRBD1. Germline CDR1 reads MGHRA; CDR2 reads YSYEKL. CDR3 size: 15 residues. The V gene end was trimmed by 2 bases and the J gene end by 5 bases; junction bases not matched to a gene: 6. CDR3 bases: TGCGCCAGCAGCCAACCGGGACAGGGAGGTGAGACCCAGTACTTC. It encodes CASSQPGQGGETQYF.

The CDR3 sequence: CASSLDGPGGTGELFF. The CDR3 nucleotides are TGTGCCAGCAGCTTAGATGGACCAGGGGGCACCGGGGAGCTGTTTTTT. This sequence joins TRBV11-2 and TRBJ2-2, with 7 bases aligning to TRBD1. This CDR3 comprises 16 residues. Germline CDR1 is SGHAT and CDR2 is FQNNGV. V shed 0 bases, J shed 4 bases, and the junction held 5 bases outside the gene matches. The complete variable domain, with remaining parts taken from reference TRBV11-2 and TRBJ2-2, reads EAGVAQSPRYKIIEKRQSVAFWCNPISGHATLYWYQQILGQGPKLLIQFQNNGVVDDSQLPKDRFSAERLKGVDSTLKIQPAKLEDSAVYLCASSLDGPGGTGELFFGEGSRLTVL.

The chain employs TRBV6-5 and TRBJ1-1; TRBD1 matches at 9 bases. Germline lookup yields CDR1 MNHEY and CDR2 SVGAGI. With V trimmed by 4 bases and J by 8 bases, 5 bases remained unmatched. This CDR3 has 13 amino acids. The CDR3 bases are TGTGCCAGCAGTTCCCGGGACAGGGCAGAAGCTTTCTTT. Its protein is CASSSRDRAEAFF.

V and J are TRBV29-1 and TRBJ2-7; 12 bases fit TRBD1. The CDR3 covers 22 residues. The germline CDR1 and CDR2 sequences are SQVTM and ANQGSEA. CDR3 region: CSMSSGTGGRLDQVCPTYEQYV. The CDR3 DNA follows: TGCAGTATGTCTTCCGGGACAGGGGGCAGATTGGACCAGGTATGCCCAACCTACGAGCAGTACGTC.

This sequence joins TRBV12-5 and TRBJ1-5, with D perhaps TRBD1 (6 bases). The CDR3 spans 20 residues. The germline V and J ends were trimmed by 0 bases and 3 bases, with 24 bases remaining between them. Germline CDR1 is LGHNT and CDR2 is FRNRAP. The CDR3: CASGLVVAGAGLGVNQPQHF. The CDR3 DNA follows: TGTGCTAGTGGTTTGGTTGTGGCAGGGGCAGGTCTAGGAGTCAATCAGCCCCAGCATTTT.

This chain connects TRBV19 to TRBJ2-1, with 7 nucleotides matching TRBD2. This CDR3 is 15 amino acids long. V gave up 6 bases and J gave up 6 bases; unmatched junction bases: 11. Germline-derived CDR1 and CDR2 are LNHDA and SQIVND (reference sequence). The CDR3 sequence is CASSILGGRGNEQFF. In nucleotides, the CDR3 is TGTGCCAGTAGCATCCTTGGCGGGAGAGGCAATGAGCAGTTCTTC.

This rearrangement joins TRBV18 to TRBJ2-7; 11 bases line up with TRBD1. V dropped 3 bases and J dropped 5; count of bases not matched to a gene: 9. Germline assignment: CDR1 KGHSH and CDR2 LQKENI. This CDR3 contains 16 residues. CDR3 bases: TGTGCCAGCTCACCGTTCGCGGGACAGGGGGGCCACGAGCAGTACTTC. Its translation: CASSPFAGQGGHEQYF.

This clone appeared a few times. The chain carries TRBV28 and TRBJ2-7, with D possibly TRBD1 on 5 matching bases. Germline CDR1 MDHEN, CDR2 SYDVKM. V lost 5 bases and J 3 bases, leaving 17 bases between the germline ends. The CDR3 covers 15 residues. CDR3 coding DNA: TGTGCCAGCAGTCTCACCGCGTCAGGGAACTACGAGCAGTACTTC. It yields the protein CASSLTASGNYEQYF.

This CDR3 is CASSPQDSNYGYTF. The DNA for the CDR3 is TGTGCCAGCAGTCCCCAGGACAGTAACTATGGCTACACCTTC. The V call is TRBV27, the J call TRBJ1-2, with D maybe TRBD1 (6 bases). Per the germline V gene, CDR1 is MNHEY and CDR2 is SMNVEV (reference sequence). Trimming pared 5 bases from V and 1 base from J, leaving 11 bases between. The CDR3 totals 14 residues.

This clone was picked up one time. This chain uses TRBV9 with TRBJ1-1; TRBD1 might be the D (6 bases). The CDR3 is 13 residues long. Germline V gene sequence: CDR1 SGDLS, CDR2 YYNGEE. The ends were cut back, 2 bases at V and 4 bases at J, with 9 bases in the middle. CDR3 sequence: CASSVGQFTEAFF. The CDR3 DNA follows: TGTGCCAGCAGCGTCGGACAGTTCACTGAAGCTTTCTTT.

The V call is TRBV6-2 or TRBV6-3, the J call TRBJ2-4; 8 nucleotides align to TRBD1. Germline trimming cut 6 bases from V and 2 bases from J; bases unmatched to any gene: 3. Germline CDR1 and CDR2: MNHEY and SVGEGT. The CDR3 extends over 14 amino acids. The CDR3, as DNA: TGTGCCAGCAGCCACAGGGGGACCAAAAACATTCAGTACTTC. This encodes CASSHRGTKNIQYF.

V usage is TRBV6-6 and J usage is TRBJ1-2; 8 bases fit TRBD1. The CDR3 length is 13 residues. Germline trimming cut 4 bases from V and 4 bases from J; bases unmatched to any gene: 2. Germline V lookup: CDR1 MNHNY, CDR2 SVGAGI (reference sequence). In DNA form, the CDR3 reads TGTGCCAGCAGTTTAACAGGGGGCTATGGCTACACCTTC. This gives the protein CASSLTGGYGYTF.

The gene calls are TRBV3-1 (or the pseudogene TRBV3-2) and TRBJ2-1; TRBD2 might be the D (5 bases). The CDR3 sequence is 14 residues long. The germline CDR1 and CDR2 sequences are LGHDT and YNNKEL (reference sequence). Trimming stripped 8 bases from V and 6 bases from J, with 17 bases between. For the CDR3, the DNA is TGTGCCAGCCTCGACTCGGCTAGCCCCAATGAGCAGTTCTTC. The encoded protein is CASLDSASPNEQFF.

V is TRBV10-3 and J is TRBJ2-1; a possible D gene is TRBD2 (6 bases). CDR3 size: 14 residues. Per germline, CDR1 ENHRY and CDR2 SYGVKD. Trimming cost V 0 bases and J 9 bases, with 12 bases left between them. The CDR3 protein is CAISESREVSEQFF. The CDR3 coding sequence is TGTGCCATCAGTGAGTCCAGGGAGGTTAGTGAGCAGTTCTTC.

DNA for the CDR3: TGTGCCAGCAGAGGTACAGGGTTAGGGAATGAAAAACTGTTTTTT. Residues: CASRGTGLGNEKLFF. The chain links TRBV2 to TRBJ1-4; the D gene is possibly TRBD1 (6 bases). The CDR3 runs to 15 residues. V shed 6 bases and J shed 5 bases, with 16 bases lying between them. Germline V gene lookup returns CDR1 SNHLY and CDR2 FYNNEI.

The chain recombines TRBV28 with TRBJ2-7; 7 bases are shared with TRBD1. This CDR3 is built from 14 residues. The J segment lost 4 bases and the V segment lost 8 bases, leaving 11 bases of the junction unmatched. CDR1 is MDHEN, CDR2 SYDVKM, per germline. The CDR3 DNA reads TGTGCCAGCGTGAAAAAGGGGGCGGGTTACGAGCAGTACGTC. Amino acids: CASVKKGAGYEQYV.

The genes are TRBV4-1 and TRBJ1-2; 9 bases align to TRBD1. The trim removed 0 bases at V and 8 bases at J, leaving 4 bases unmatched. The V gene's germline CDR1 is MGHRA and CDR2 YSYEKL. CDR3 length: 14 amino acids. The CDR3 loop is CASSQERDRVGYTF. The CDR3 DNA is TGCGCCAGCAGCCAAGAACGGGACAGGGTCGGCTACACCTTC.

The V and J genes are TRBV7-8 and TRBJ2-7; TRBD2 matches at 7 bases. J was trimmed by 5 bases and V by 3 bases; bases with no gene match: 10. This CDR3 is 15 amino acids long. In germline, CDR1 is SGHVS, CDR2 FQNEAQ. CDR3 protein: CASSLKASGAHEQYF. The CDR3 nucleotides are TGTGCCAGCAGCTTGAAGGCCAGCGGGGCCCACGAGCAGTACTTC.

The rearrangement links TRBV29-1 to TRBJ2-1, with a tentative D call TRBD1 (5 bases). Germline CDR1 is SQVTM and CDR2 is ANQGSEA. The CDR3 contains 14 residues. V was clipped by 5 bases and J by 1 base, with 12 bases between them. The chain's CDR3 is CSVPTTGSYNEQFF. The CDR3 DNA reads as TGCAGCGTTCCCACTACAGGTTCCTACAATGAGCAGTTCTTC.

In regard to this clone: In the same sample, other DNA sequences code for this CDR3. The chain uses TRBV9 and TRBJ1-3; TRBD1 might be the D (6 bases). Per germline, CDR1 SGDLS and CDR2 YYNGEE. The CDR3 consists of 14 residues. The V gene lost 0 bases and the J gene lost 4 bases, with 8 bases spanning the gap. The DNA of the CDR3 is TGTGCCAGCAGCGTAGGGGGGCCCGGAAACACCATATATTTT. Protein sequence: CASSVGGPGNTIYF. The full variable domain, its missing parts supplied by reference TRBV9 and TRBJ1-3, is DSGVTQTPKHLITATGQRVTLRCSPRSGDLSVYWYQQSLDQGLQFLIQYYNGEERAKGNILERFSAQQFPDLHSELNLSSLELGDSALYFCASSVGGPGNTIYFGEGSWLTVV.

This chain uses TRBV27 with TRBJ2-1, with 11 bases matching TRBD1. This CDR3 comprises 14 residues. J lost 7 bases, V lost 10 bases, and 9 bases had no gene match. Germline V gene data show CDR1 as MNHEY and CDR2 as SMNVEV (reference sequence). The CDR3 sequence is CATNGQGAGNEQFF. The CDR3 DNA sequence: TGTGCCACCAACGGACAGGGGGCCGGTAATGAGCAGTTCTTC.

This clone has just a few counts. The chain is built from TRBV24-1 and TRBJ2-2; maybe TRBD1 (6 bases). Germline loops: CDR1 KGHDR, CDR2 SFDVKD. The length of the CDR3 is 14 residues. V lost 9 bases and J lost 7, with 17 bases in between. The CDR3 region is CATSDRLVSGELFF. The CDR3 coding sequence is TGTGCCACCTCCGACAGGTTGGTTAGCGGGGAGCTGTTTTTT.